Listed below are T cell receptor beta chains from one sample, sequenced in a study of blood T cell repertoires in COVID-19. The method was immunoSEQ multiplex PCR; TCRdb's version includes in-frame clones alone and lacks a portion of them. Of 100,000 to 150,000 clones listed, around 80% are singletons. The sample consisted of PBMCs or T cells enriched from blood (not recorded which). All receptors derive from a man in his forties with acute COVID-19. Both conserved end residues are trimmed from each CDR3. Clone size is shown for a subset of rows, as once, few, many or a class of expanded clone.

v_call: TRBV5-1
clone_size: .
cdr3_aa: ASRSGTETDTQY

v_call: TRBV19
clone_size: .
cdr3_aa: ASSSRGTSYNSPLH

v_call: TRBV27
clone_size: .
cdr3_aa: ATNPGGSTAGYT

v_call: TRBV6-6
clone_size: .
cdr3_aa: ASSRERDEQF

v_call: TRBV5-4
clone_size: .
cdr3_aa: ASSLERNTGELF

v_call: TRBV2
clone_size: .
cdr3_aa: ASSTSGQGAILSNQPQH

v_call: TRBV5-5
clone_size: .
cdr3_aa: ASSRTNNQPQH

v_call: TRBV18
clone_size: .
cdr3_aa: ASSPGGATGEKLF

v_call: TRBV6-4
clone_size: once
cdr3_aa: ASSDQAGVTGELF

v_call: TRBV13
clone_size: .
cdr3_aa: ASSLRLAGGTTDTQY

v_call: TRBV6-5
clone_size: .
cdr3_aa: ASSQRTGNTEAF

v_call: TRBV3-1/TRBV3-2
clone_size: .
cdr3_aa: ASSQDRGAGVADTQY

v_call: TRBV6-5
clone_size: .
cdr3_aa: ASSLLAGINGEQF

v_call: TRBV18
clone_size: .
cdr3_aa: ASSPYGQGRMNTEAF

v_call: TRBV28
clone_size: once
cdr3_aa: ASSSSATSGSLGGGTDTQY

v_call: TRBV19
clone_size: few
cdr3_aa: ASSTRRDFYEQY

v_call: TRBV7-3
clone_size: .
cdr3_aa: ASSLTSGGREQY

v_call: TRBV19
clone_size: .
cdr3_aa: ASRAGEGNTEAF

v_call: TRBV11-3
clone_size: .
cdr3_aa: ASSLDPSGEQY

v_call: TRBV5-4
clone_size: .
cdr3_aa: ASSRTGNMNTEAF

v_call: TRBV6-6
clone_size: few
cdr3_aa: ASSRDPGQPFSGNTIY

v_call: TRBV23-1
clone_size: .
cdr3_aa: ASRRMETSPEGYT

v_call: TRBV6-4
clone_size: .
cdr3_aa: ASSDGGGVDTQY

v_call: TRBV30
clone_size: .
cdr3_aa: AWSSTPGLAVSNEQF

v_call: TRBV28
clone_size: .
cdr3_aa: ASSWAGTGNTIY

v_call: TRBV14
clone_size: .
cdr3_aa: ASSQVGGTGEKLF

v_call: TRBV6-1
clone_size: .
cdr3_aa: ASSDYGSAVVNSPLH

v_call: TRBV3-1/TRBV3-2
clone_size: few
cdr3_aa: ASSQVGFSYEQY

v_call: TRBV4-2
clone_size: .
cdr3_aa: ASSRDMSIADTQY

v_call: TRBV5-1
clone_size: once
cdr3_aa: ASGRWGQITDTQY

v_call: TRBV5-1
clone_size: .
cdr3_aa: ASSLAPGGEQTQY

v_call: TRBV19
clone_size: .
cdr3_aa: ASSVDRGGEKLF

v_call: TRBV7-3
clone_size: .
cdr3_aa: ASSPTSGAQETQY

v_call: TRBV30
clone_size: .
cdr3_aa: AWSTGGWDEKLF

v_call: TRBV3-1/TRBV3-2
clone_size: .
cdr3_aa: ASSQQAGGSYNEQF

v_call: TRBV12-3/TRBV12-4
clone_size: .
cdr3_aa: ASSLLPAGGYT

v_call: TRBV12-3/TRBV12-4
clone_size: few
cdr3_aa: ASSGQTYEQY

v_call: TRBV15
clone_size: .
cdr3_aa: ATSRAQVDNSPLH

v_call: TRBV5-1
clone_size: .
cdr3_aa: ASSPDRVGIQY

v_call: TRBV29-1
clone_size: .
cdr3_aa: SVEEWQGSRNGYT

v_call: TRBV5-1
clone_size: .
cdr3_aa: ATRPGEGRGEQF

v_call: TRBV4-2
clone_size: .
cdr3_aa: ASSQEQGAYEKLF

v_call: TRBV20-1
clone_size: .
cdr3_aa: SASSYMNTEAF

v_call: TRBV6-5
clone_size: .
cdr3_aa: ASSPGQGDSPLH

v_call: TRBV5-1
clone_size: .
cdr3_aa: ASRNRGGGTEAF

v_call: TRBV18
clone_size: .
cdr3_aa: ASSPTGLAGGDTQY

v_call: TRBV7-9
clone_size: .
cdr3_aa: ASSLGGGDTEAF

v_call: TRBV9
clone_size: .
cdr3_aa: ASSGGTGNTIY